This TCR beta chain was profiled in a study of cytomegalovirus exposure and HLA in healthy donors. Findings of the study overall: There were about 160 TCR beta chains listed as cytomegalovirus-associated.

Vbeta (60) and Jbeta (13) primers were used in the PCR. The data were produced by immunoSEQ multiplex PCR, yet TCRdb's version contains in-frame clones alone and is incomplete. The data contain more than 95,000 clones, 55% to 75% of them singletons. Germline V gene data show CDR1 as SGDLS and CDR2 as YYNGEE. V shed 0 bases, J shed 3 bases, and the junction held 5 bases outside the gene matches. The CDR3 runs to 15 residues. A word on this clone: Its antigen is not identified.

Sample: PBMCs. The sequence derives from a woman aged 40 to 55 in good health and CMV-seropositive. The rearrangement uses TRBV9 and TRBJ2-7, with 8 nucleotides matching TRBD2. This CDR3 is CASSVERTSIYEQYF. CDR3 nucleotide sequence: TGTGCCAGCAGCGTAGAGCGGACTAGCATCTACGAGCAGTACTTC.